The clone carrying this T cell receptor beta chain was counted only a few times. The sample comes from a study of blood T cell repertoires in COVID-19. Study-wide background: Acute-phase and convalescent COVID-19 samples originated in the United States, Italy and Spain. T cells, B-cell-depleted T cells, or PBMCs provided the cDNA or gDNA that served as material.

Per germline, CDR1 SGHRS and CDR2 YFSETQ. The CDR3 contains 14 residues. V lost 4 bases, J lost 5 bases, and 15 bases lay in between. In the source study's methods: Nucleated cell number was recorded as an estimate derived from reference gene primer amplification. Generated by immunoSEQ multiplex PCR, the TCRdb table keeps only in-frame clones and is missing some. V and J calls and clone size are given by that table; D and trimming were obtained from the DNA. The table has 360,000 or so clones, more than 70% seen once. Enrollment of patients from Seattle took place during active infection, with longitudinal follow-up.

The source material was peripheral blood. The sequence derives from a woman aged 55-70 years with COVID-19, enrolled during active disease. The chain carries TRBV5-1 and TRBJ1-2; tentatively, D is TRBD1 (5 bases). CDR3 region: CASSPGDGTYGYTF. For the CDR3, the DNA is TGCGCCAGCAGCCCGGGGGACGGAACTTATGGCTACACCTTC. Full variable domain (remainder filled in from reference TRBV5-1 and TRBJ1-2): KAGVTQTPRYLIKTRGQQVTLSCSPISGHRSVSWYQQTPGQGLQFLFEYFSETQRNKGNFPGRFSGRQFSNSRSEMNVSTLELGDSALYLCASSPGDGTYGYTFGSGTRLTVV.